The rows below give T cell receptor beta chains drawn from one sample of a study of cytomegalovirus exposure and HLA in healthy donors. Data came from immunoSEQ multiplex PCR; TCRdb stores just in-frame clones and leaves some out. The repertoire has 110,000 to 150,000 clones, about 79% of them found once; the top ten carry less than 2%. The material sequenced was PBMCs. The origin of the receptors is a woman in her twenties or thirties in good health and CMV-seronegative. Both conserved end residues are part of each CDR3. A D gene is named only where the DNA matches it firmly. Some rows mark clone size as missing; the rest say once, few, many or name a class of expanded clone.

J | V | D | size | CDR3 | DNA
TRBJ2-7 | TRBV18 | . | once | CASSPDSPYEQYF | TGTGCCAGCTCACCAGACAGCCCCTACGAGCAGTACTTC
TRBJ1-2 | TRBV2 | TRBD1 | . | CASRITLGQGPGYTF | TGTGCCAGCAGAATTACTCTAGGACAGGGGCCTGGCTACACCTTC
TRBJ1-1 | TRBV5-1 | . | . | CASSLETGATNTEAFF | TGCGCCAGCAGCTTGGAGACAGGCGCGACGAACACTGAAGCTTTCTTT
TRBJ1-2 | TRBV19 | . | few | CASSIVEGSYGYTF | TGTGCCAGTAGTATAGTAGAGGGATCCTATGGCTACACCTTC
TRBJ1-2 | TRBV29-1 | . | . | CSVEYRGSRYGYTF | TGCAGCGTTGAATATCGGGGATCCCGCTATGGCTACACCTTC
TRBJ2-5 | TRBV2 | . | few | CASRGRRPGETQYF | TGTGCCAGCAGAGGGAGGAGGCCAGGGGAGACCCAGTACTTC
TRBJ2-1 | TRBV5-1 | TRBD2 | . | CASSLASGGPLEQFF | TGCGCCAGCAGCTTGGCTAGCGGGGGCCCACTCGAGCAGTTCTTC
TRBJ1-6 | TRBV19 | TRBD1 | . | CASSMTRDRENYNSPLHF | TGTGCCAGTAGTATGACGCGCGACAGGGAAAATTATAATTCACCCCTCCACTTT
TRBJ2-2 | TRBV6-4 | . | once | CASSDRSGELFF | TGTGCCAGCAGTGACCGGTCCGGGGAGCTGTTTTTT
TRBJ1-2 | TRBV5-4 | TRBD1 | . | CASSFDRGGYTF | TGTGCCAGCAGCTTTGACAGGGGCGGCTACACCTTC
TRBJ2-1 | TRBV27 | . | . | CASSLRLVTYNEQFF | TGTGCCAGCAGTTTAAGACTAGTGACCTACAATGAGCAGTTCTTC
TRBJ1-2 | TRBV30 | TRBD1 | . | CAWTTGGYGYTF | TGTGCCTGGACGACAGGGGGCTATGGCTACACCTTC
TRBJ1-4 | TRBV27 | TRBD1 | . | CASRRQGLNEKLFF | TGTGCCAGCAGGAGACAGGGTCTTAATGAAAAACTGTTTTTT
TRBJ2-3 | TRBV5-4 | . | . | CASSLDPIQAHTQYF | TGTGCCAGCAGCTTGGACCCTATTCAGGCACATACGCAGTATTTT
TRBJ1-2 | TRBV15 | TRBD1 | . | CATSREGEEPGQGSPNGYTF | TGTGCCACCAGCAGAGAGGGGGAGGAGCCGGGACAGGGTTCCCCAAACGGCTACACCTTC
TRBJ2-1 | TRBV5-1 | TRBD2 | . | CASSLFGTSGGAMDEQFF | TGCGCCAGCAGCTTGTTCGGGACTAGCGGGGGGGCCATGGATGAGCAGTTCTTC
TRBJ1-3 | TRBV19 | . | . | CASSSTGLSGNTIYF | TGTGCCAGTAGTTCGACAGGCCTCTCTGGAAACACCATATATTTT
TRBJ2-2 | TRBV7-8 | . | . | CASSLRSLANTGELFF | TGTGCCAGCAGCTTACGAAGCCTTGCGAACACCGGGGAGCTGTTTTTT
TRBJ1-2 | TRBV7-2 | . | few | CASSLGPETAPGYGYTF | TGTGCCAGCAGCTTGGGGCCGGAGACGGCGCCCGGCTATGGCTACACCTTC
TRBJ1-3 | TRBV5-4 | . | . | CASSFRQTSGNTIYF | TGTGCCAGCAGCTTCAGACAGACCTCTGGAAACACCATATATTTT
TRBJ2-7 | TRBV6-5 | . | . | CASSSQGAGRQYF | TGTGCCAGCAGTTCGCAGGGTGCTGGCAGGCAGTACTTC
TRBJ2-2 | TRBV9 | . | . | CASSTTVYTGELFF | TGTGCCAGCAGCACGACTGTCTACACCGGGGAGCTGTTTTTT
TRBJ1-1 | TRBV7-9 | TRBD1 | few | CASSWTGNTEAFF | TGTGCCAGCAGCTGGACAGGAAACACTGAAGCTTTCTTT
TRBJ2-1 | TRBV7-3 | . | . | CASSLMVGRGVNEQFF | TGTGCCAGCAGCTTAATGGTGGGCAGGGGTGTCAATGAGCAGTTCTTC
TRBJ1-5 | TRBV27 | TRBD1 | once | CASSLKSLSNRGKGQPQHF | TGTGCCAGCAGTCTAAAGAGTCTCTCTAACAGGGGAAAGGGTCAGCCCCAGCATTTT
TRBJ1-6 | TRBV30 | TRBD1 | . | CAWNPDRVGSPLHF | TGTGCCTGGAATCCCGACAGGGTGGGTTCACCCCTCCACTTT
TRBJ2-1 | TRBV27 | TRBD2 | . | CASSSASGSNEQFF | TGTGCCAGCAGTTCGGCTAGCGGATCCAATGAGCAGTTCTTC
TRBJ1-2 | TRBV7-2 | . | few | CASSLLRFLANYGYTF | TGTGCCAGCAGCTTATTGCGCTTCCTAGCTAACTATGGCTACACCTTC
TRBJ1-5 | TRBV6-5 | . | . | CASSYSMGGGNQPQHF | TGTGCCAGCAGTTACTCGATGGGTGGAGGCAATCAGCCCCAGCATTTT
TRBJ1-5 | TRBV5-4 | . | . | CASSLAGGGPKHF | TGTGCCAGCAGCTTGGCCGGCGGGGGGCCCAAGCATTTT
TRBJ2-7 | TRBV7-2 | TRBD2 | . | CASSPGTSGLLGQYF | TGTGCCAGCAGCCCCGGGACTAGCGGGCTCCTGGGGCAGTACTTC
TRBJ2-7 | TRBV15 | TRBD2 | . | CATSSGRASGAYEQYF | TGTGCCACCAGCAGTGGGAGGGCTAGCGGGGCCTACGAGCAGTACTTC
TRBJ2-2 | TRBV7-2 | . | . | CASSMTVNTGELFF | TGTGCCAGCAGCATGACAGTGAACACCGGGGAGCTGTTTTTT
TRBJ2-5 | TRBV14 | . | . | CASSQDQERETQYF | TGTGCCAGCAGCCAAGATCAGGAGCGGGAGACCCAGTACTTC
TRBJ2-1 | TRBV6-5 | . | . | CASRFPGGSYNEQFF | TGTGCCAGCAGATTCCCCGGGGGCTCCTACAATGAGCAGTTCTTC
TRBJ2-7 | TRBV6-5 | . | . | CASRKEGFGEQYF | TGTGCCAGCAGGAAAGAGGGATTCGGAGAGCAGTACTTC
TRBJ2-3 | TRBV2 | TRBD2 | . | CASRGIAGGSTDTQYF | TGTGCCAGCAGGGGAATAGCGGGGGGCAGCACAGATACGCAGTATTTT
TRBJ2-7 | TRBV5-1 | . | . | CASSLLGHKYEQYF | TGCGCCAGCAGCCTCCTGGGACACAAATACGAGCAGTACTTC
TRBJ1-2 | TRBV2 | . | . | CASRGDINYGYTF | TGTGCCAGCAGGGGGGACATTAACTATGGCTACACCTTC
TRBJ1-4 | TRBV2 | TRBD1 | . | CASSATPGQGGEKLFF | TGTGCCAGCAGCGCGACCCCGGGACAGGGAGGCGAAAAACTGTTTTTT
TRBJ2-2 | TRBV6-1 | TRBD1 | . | CASSLRQGTGELFF | TGTGCCAGCAGCCTCAGACAGGGAACCGGGGAGCTGTTTTTT
TRBJ1-2 | TRBV5-6 | . | . | CASSSRTDLNGYTF | TGTGCCAGCAGCTCGCGGACAGATTTAAATGGCTACACCTTC
TRBJ2-3 | TRBV29-1 | TRBD1 | . | CSVGDRGADTQYF | TGCAGCGTTGGGGACAGGGGCGCAGATACGCAGTATTTT
TRBJ2-2 | TRBV5-1 | TRBD1 | . | CASSFIQGANTGELFF | TGCGCCAGCAGCTTCATACAGGGGGCTAACACCGGGGAGCTGTTTTTT